This T cell receptor (beta chain) was obtained from a study of molecular identifiers for immune sequencing clone quantification. In this sample, this clonotype turned up many times. Antigen: not known. For bulk TCR libraries, previously described methods and listed TCR primers were used. TCRdb reprocessed the PCR reads with MiXCR, giving one entry per CDR3 protein. The table has about 300,000 distinct CDR3 sequences, roughly 23% seen once. The ends lost 0 bases at V and 4 bases at J; junction bases unmatched: 5. Germline lookup yields CDR1 SGHRS and CDR2 YFSETQ. CDR3 length: 16 residues. Study outcomes and limitations: Detection of one spiked Jurkat cell's TCR RNA reportedly worked in some 980,000 naive cells.

Sample: naive CD8+ T cells from blood, with Jurkat cell RNA spiked in. As to subset: FACS-sorted CD8+CD4-CCR7+CD45RA+ naive T cells. This chain connects TRBV5-1 to TRBJ2-3, with 10 bases aligning to TRBD2. The clonotype originates from a human donor in good health. Some libraries in this study had Jurkat cell RNA spiked in. The CDR3 bases are TGCGCCAGCAGCTTGGGAGCGGGAGGGCCCGCAGATACGCAGTATTTT. It translates to CASSLGAGGPADTQYF.